These 12 T cell receptor beta chains came from one sample sequenced in a study of cytomegalovirus exposure and HLA in healthy donors. Data came from immunoSEQ multiplex PCR; TCRdb stores just in-frame clones and leaves some out. The table includes around 150,000 clones, about 80% detected once. Sequenced material: PBMCs. These receptor sequences come from a man under 40 in good health and CMV-seropositive.

J is TRBJ1-4 and V is TRBV5-4, with D unresolved. Germline CDR1 and CDR2: SGHNT and YYREEE (reference sequence). The V gene lost 1 base and the J gene lost 7 bases, with 11 bases spanning the gap. The CDR3 consists of 14 residues. CDR3: CASSLRGFGEKLFF. For the CDR3, the DNA is TGTGCCAGCAGCTTGAGAGGATTCGGTGAAAAACTGTTTTTT.

The gene calls are TRBV5-1 and TRBJ2-5; 9 bases align to TRBD1. The length of the CDR3 is 16 residues. V was pared by 0 bases and J by 5 bases, with 8 bases of the junction left unmatched. Germline values: CDR1 SGHRS, CDR2 YFSETQ. The CDR3 DNA sequence: TGCGCCAGCAGCTTGGGAGACCCGGGGACAGGGGAGACCCAGTACTTC. Amino acids: CASSLGDPGTGETQYF.

The V gene is TRBV25-1, the J gene TRBJ2-6; D is ambiguous. CDR1 MGHDK and CDR2 SYGVNS come from the germline V gene. Trimming took off 4 bases at V and 1 base at J, with 5 bases between the two ends. The CDR3 length is 14 residues. The CDR3 DNA reads TGTGCCAGCAGTGCCGGTTCTGGGGCCAACGTCCTGACTTTC. Translating gives CASSAGSGANVLTF.

This chain joins TRBV11-1 and TRBJ2-1, with 10 bases that match TRBD2. Losses at the gene ends were 0 bases for V and 5 bases for J; bases not matched to a gene: 10. CDR1 and CDR2 (germline): SGHAT, FQDESV (reference sequence). CDR3 length equals 18 residues. In DNA, the CDR3 is TGTGCCAGCAGCTTAGCTCTCTTAGGGCTAGCGGGAGACAATGAGCAGTTCTTC. Translation gives CASSLALLGLAGDNEQFF.

J is TRBJ2-1 and V is TRBV5-8; 9 bases line up with TRBD1. The CDR3 runs 13 residues. The germline CDR1 and CDR2 sequences are SGHTS and YDEGEE. J was trimmed by 8 bases and V by 6 bases; bases with no gene match: 6. The CDR3 here is CASIGQGRDEQFF. The DNA for the CDR3 is TGTGCCAGCATCGGACAGGGGAGGGATGAGCAGTTCTTC. Full variable domain (outside the CDR3, taken from reference TRBV5-8 and TRBJ2-1): EAGVTQSPTHLIKTRGQQATLRCSPISGHTSVYWYQQALGLGLQFLLWYDEGEERNRGNFPPRFSGRQFPNYSSELNVNALELEDSALYLCASIGQGRDEQFFGPGTRLTVL.

V usage is TRBV7-3 and J usage is TRBJ2-2; a possible D gene is TRBD1 (5 bases). The CDR3 covers 15 residues. Germline V gene lookup returns CDR1 SGHTA and CDR2 FQGTGA. Trimming pared 2 bases from V and 8 bases from J, leaving 15 bases between. The CDR3 sequence: CASSLGPQRGGELFF. The CDR3, as DNA: TGTGCCAGCAGCTTAGGACCTCAAAGGGGTGGGGAGCTGTTTTTT. The whole variable domain, remainder taken from reference TRBV7-3 and TRBJ2-2, is GAGVSQTPSNKVTEKGKYVELRCDPISGHTALYWYRQSLGQGPEFLIYFQGTGAADDSGLPNDRFFAVRPEGSVSTLKIQRTERGDSAVYLCASSLGPQRGGELFFGEGSRLTVL.

The V and J genes are TRBV11-3 and TRBJ2-7; TRBD1 is a possible D gene (6 bases). The CDR3 runs 14 residues. Germline V gene data show CDR1 as SGHNT and CDR2 as YENEEA. Between the trimmed V and J ends, which lost 4 bases and 0 bases, there was a span of 10 bases. CDR3 in amino acids: CASSSEGDSYEQYF. CDR3 in DNA: TGTGCCAGCAGCTCCGAGGGGGACTCCTACGAGCAGTACTTC.

This clone was observed a few times. V usage is TRBV7-8 and J usage is TRBJ2-1, with no clear D. CDR3 length equals 12 residues. V was trimmed by 4 bases and J by 6 bases, leaving 7 bases between them. Germline V gene lookup returns CDR1 SGHVS and CDR2 FQNEAQ. The DNA of the CDR3 is TGTGCCAGCAGCTCTTTAGCCAATGAGCAGTTCTTC. Protein sequence: CASSSLANEQFF.

V is TRBV7-9 and J is TRBJ2-7; TRBD1 is a possible D gene (6 bases). The length of the CDR3 is 12 residues. The germline gives CDR1 SEHNR, CDR2 FQNEAQ (reference sequence). Trimming pared 3 bases from V and 6 bases from J, leaving 9 bases between. CDR3 sequence (DNA): TGTGCCAGCAGCTTTACAGGGTTCGAGCAGTACTTC. The encoded protein is CASSFTGFEQYF.

This clone is a singleton in its sample. This chain joins TRBV11-3 and TRBJ2-1; possibly TRBD1 for D (6 bases). V lost 4 bases, J lost 10 bases, and 14 bases lay in between. Germline V gene data show CDR1 as SGHNT and CDR2 as YENEEA. CDR3 length: 13 amino acids. The CDR3 DNA sequence: TGTGCCAGCAGCTCCTTCTTAGGGGGAGAGCAGTTCTTC. It specifies CASSSFLGGEQFF.

The CDR3 bases are TGTGCTAGTGGTATTTCCCAGGGGGGCTACACCTTC. It translates to CASGISQGGYTF. The chain has TRBV12-5 and TRBJ1-2; maybe TRBD1 (6 bases). Trimming shortened V by 5 bases and J by 8 bases, and 12 bases separated the two germline ends. The V gene's germline CDR1 is LGHNT and CDR2 FRNRAP. The CDR3 contains 12 residues.

The chain joins TRBV12-5 to TRBJ2-1; D may be TRBD1 (5 bases). The V gene's germline CDR1 is LGHNT and CDR2 FRNRAP. V dropped 5 bases and J dropped 7 bases, with 9 bases sitting between them. CDR3 length: 12 amino acids. The CDR3 DNA is TGTGCTAGTGGTCTGACAGAGAATGAGCAGTTCTTC. Protein: CASGLTENEQFF.